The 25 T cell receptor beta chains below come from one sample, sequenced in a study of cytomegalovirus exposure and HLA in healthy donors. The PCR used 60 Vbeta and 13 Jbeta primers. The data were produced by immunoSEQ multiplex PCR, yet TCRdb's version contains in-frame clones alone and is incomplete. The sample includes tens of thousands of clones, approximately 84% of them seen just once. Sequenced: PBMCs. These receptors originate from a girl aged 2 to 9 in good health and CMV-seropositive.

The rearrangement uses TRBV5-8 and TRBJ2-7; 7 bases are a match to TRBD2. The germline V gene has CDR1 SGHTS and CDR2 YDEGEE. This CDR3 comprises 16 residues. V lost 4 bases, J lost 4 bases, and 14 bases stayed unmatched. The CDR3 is CASSTRTGTNTYEQYF. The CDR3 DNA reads TGTGCCAGCAGCACGCGGACCGGGACTAATACGTACGAGCAGTACTTC. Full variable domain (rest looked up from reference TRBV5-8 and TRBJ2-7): EAGVTQSPTHLIKTRGQQATLRCSPISGHTSVYWYQQALGLGLQFLLWYDEGEERNRGNFPPRFSGRQFPNYSSELNVNALELEDSALYLCASSTRTGTNTYEQYFGPGTRLTVT.

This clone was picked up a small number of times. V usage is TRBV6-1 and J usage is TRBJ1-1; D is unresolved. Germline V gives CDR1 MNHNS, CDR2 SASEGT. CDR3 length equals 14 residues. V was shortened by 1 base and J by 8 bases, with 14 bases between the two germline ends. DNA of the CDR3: TGTGCCAGCAGTGAAGAAGGAGGTCCCTTGGAAGCTTTCTTT. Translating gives CASSEEGGPLEAFF.

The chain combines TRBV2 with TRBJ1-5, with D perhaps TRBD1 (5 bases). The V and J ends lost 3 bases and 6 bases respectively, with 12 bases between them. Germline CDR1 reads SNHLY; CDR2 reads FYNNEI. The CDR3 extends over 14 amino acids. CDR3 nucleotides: TGTGCCAGCAGTGATAGTTACGGGGGTCAGCCCCAGCATTTT. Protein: CASSDSYGGQPQHF.

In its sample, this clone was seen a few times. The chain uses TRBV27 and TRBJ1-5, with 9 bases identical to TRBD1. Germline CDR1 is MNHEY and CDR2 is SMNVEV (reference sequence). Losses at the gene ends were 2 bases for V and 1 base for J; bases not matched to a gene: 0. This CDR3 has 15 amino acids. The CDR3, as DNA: TGTGCCAGCAGTTTAGGGACAGGGAGCAATCAGCCCCAGCATTTT. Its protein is CASSLGTGSNQPQHF.

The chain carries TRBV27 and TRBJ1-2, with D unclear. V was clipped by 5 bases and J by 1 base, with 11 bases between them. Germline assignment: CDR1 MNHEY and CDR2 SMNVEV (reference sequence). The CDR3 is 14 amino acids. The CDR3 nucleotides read TGTGCCAGCAGTGCGCGGGATAATAACTATGGCTACACCTTC. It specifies CASSARDNNYGYTF.

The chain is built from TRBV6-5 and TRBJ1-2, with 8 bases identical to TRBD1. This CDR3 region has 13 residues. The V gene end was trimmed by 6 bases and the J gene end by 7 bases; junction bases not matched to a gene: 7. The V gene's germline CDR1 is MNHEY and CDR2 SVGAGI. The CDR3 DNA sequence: TGTGCCAGCAGCAGGACAGGGCAGGGTGGCTACACCTTC. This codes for CASSRTGQGGYTF.

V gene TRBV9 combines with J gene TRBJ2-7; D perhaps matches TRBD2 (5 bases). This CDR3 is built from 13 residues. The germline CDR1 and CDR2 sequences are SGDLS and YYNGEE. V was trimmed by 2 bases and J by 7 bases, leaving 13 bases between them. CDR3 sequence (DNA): TGTGCCAGCAGCGTTGATCTTTCGGGGGAGCAGTACTTC. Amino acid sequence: CASSVDLSGEQYF.

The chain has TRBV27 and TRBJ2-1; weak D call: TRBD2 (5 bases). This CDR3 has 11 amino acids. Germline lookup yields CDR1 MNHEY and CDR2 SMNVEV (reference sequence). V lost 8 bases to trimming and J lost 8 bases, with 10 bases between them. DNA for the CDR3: TGTGCCAGCCTCGAGGGCCATGAGCAGTTCTTC. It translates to CASLEGHEQFF.

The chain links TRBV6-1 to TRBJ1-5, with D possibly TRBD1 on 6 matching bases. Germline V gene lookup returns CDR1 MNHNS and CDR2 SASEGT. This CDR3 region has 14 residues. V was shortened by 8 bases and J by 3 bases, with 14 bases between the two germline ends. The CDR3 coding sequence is TGTGCCAGCTTACGGGACACAATCAATCAGCCCCAGCATTTT. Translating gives CASLRDTINQPQHF.

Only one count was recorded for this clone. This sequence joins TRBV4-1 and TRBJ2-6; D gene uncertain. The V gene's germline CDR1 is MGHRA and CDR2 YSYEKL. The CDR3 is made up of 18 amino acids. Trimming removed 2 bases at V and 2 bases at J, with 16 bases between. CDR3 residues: CASSQPGGKLPGANVLTF. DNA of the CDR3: TGCGCCAGCAGCCAACCCGGCGGAAAGCTGCCTGGGGCCAACGTCCTGACTTTC.

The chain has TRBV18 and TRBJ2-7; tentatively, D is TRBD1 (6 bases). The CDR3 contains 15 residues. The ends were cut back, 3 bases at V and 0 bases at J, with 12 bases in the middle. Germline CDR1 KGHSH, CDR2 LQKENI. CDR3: CASSPGQKFSYEQYF. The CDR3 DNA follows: TGTGCCAGCTCACCCGGACAGAAATTCTCCTACGAGCAGTACTTC. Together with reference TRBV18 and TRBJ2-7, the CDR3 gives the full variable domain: NAGVMQNPRHLVRRRGQEARLRCSPMKGHSHVYWYRQLPEEGLKFMVYLQKENIIDESGMPKERFSAEFPKEGPSILRIQQVVRGDSAAYFCASSPGQKFSYEQYFGPGTRLTVT.

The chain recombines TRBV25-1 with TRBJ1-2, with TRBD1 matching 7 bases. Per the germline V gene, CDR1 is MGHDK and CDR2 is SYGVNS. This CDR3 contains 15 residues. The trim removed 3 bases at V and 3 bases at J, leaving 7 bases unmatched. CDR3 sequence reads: CASSDRQGEYYGYTF. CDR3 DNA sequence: TGTGCCAGCAGTGACCGACAGGGAGAATACTATGGCTACACCTTC.

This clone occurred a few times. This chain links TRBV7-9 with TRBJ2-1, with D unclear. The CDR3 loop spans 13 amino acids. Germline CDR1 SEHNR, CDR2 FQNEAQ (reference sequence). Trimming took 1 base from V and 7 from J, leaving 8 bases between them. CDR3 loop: CASSLGRTNEQFF. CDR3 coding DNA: TGTGCCAGCAGCTTAGGGAGAACTAATGAGCAGTTCTTC.

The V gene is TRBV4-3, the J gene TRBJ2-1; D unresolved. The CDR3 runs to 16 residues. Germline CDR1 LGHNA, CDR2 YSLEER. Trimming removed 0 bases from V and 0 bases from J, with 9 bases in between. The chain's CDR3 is CASSQDPLSSYNEQFF. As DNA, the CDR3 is TGCGCCAGCAGCCAAGACCCCTTGAGCTCCTACAATGAGCAGTTCTTC.

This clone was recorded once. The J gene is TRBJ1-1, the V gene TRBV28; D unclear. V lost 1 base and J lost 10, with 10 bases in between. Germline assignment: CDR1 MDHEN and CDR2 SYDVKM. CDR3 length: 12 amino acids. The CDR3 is CASSLSEGRAFF. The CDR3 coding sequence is TGTGCCAGCAGTTTATCGGAGGGAAGAGCTTTCTTT.

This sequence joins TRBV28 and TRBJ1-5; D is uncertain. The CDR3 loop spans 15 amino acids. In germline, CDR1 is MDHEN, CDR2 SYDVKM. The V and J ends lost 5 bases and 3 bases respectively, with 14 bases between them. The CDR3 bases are TGTGCCAGCAGTACAAATGGGCCCTACAATCAGCCCCAGCATTTT. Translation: CASSTNGPYNQPQHF.

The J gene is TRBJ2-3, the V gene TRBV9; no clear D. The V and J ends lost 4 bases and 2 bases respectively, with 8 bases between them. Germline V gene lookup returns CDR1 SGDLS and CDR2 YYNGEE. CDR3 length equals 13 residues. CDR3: CASSPSFTDTQYF. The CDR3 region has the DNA TGTGCCAGCAGCCCCTCCTTCACAGATACGCAGTATTTT.

The CDR3 here is CASSARAGETQYF. As DNA, the CDR3 is TGTGCCAGCAGTGCCAGGGCCGGAGAGACCCAGTACTTC. The gene calls are TRBV25-1 and TRBJ2-5, with TRBD1 as a possible D gene (5 bases). V lost 4 bases, J lost 4 bases, and 10 bases lay in between. This CDR3 comprises 13 residues. Germline CDR1 and CDR2: MGHDK and SYGVNS.

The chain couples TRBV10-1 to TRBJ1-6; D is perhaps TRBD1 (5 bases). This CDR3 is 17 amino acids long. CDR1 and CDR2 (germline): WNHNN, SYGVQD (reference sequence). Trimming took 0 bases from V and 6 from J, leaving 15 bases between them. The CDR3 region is CASSESTAQLSNSPLHF. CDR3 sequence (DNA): TGCGCCAGCAGTGAGTCGACAGCTCAACTTTCTAATTCACCCCTCCACTTT.

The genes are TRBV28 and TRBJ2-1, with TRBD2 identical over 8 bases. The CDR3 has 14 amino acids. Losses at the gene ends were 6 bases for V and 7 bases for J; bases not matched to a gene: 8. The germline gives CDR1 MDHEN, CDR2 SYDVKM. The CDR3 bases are TGTGCCAGCAGCCGGGTCGTAGCGGGAAATGAGCAGTTCTTC. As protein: CASSRVVAGNEQFF.

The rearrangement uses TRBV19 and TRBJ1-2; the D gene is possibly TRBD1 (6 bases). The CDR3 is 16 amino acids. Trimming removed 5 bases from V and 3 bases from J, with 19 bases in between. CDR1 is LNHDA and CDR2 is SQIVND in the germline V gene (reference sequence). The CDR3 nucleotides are TGTGCCAGTAGTCCCACCTCCATCTGGACAGACTATGGCTACACCTTC. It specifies CASSPTSIWTDYGYTF.

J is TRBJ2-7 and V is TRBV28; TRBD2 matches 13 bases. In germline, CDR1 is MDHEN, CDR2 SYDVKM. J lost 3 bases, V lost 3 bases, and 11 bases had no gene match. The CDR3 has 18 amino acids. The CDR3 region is CASSLRTSGSQSFYEQYF. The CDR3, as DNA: TGTGCCAGCAGTTTGAGGACTAGCGGGAGTCAAAGCTTCTACGAGCAGTACTTC.

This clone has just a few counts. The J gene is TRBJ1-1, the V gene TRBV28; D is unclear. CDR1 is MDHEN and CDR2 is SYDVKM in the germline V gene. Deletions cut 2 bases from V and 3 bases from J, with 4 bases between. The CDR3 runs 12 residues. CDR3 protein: CASSLQYTEAFF. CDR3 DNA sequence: TGTGCCAGCAGTTTACAGTACACTGAAGCTTTCTTT.

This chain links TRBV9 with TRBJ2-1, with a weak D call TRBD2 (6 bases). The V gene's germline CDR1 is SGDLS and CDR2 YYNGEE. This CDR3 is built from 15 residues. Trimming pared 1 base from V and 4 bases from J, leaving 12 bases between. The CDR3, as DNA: TGTGCCAGCAGCGTAATGGGAGGACCTTACAATGAGCAGTTCTTC. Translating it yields CASSVMGGPYNEQFF.

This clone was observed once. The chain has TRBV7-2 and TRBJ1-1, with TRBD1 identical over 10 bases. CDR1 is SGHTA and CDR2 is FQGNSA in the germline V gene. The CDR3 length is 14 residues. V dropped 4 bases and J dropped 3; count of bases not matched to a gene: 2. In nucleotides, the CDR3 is TGTGCCAGCAGCTATGGGACAGGGGACACTGAAGCTTTCTTT. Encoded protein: CASSYGTGDTEAFF.